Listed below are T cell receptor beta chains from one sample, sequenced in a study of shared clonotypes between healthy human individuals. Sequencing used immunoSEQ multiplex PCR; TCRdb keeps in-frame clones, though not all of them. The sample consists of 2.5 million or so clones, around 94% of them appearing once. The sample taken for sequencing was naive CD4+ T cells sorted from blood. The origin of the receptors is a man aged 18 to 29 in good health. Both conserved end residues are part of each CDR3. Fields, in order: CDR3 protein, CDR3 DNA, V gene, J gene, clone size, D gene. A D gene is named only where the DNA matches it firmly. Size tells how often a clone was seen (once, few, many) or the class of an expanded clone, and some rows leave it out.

CASSKIGTTYNEQFF,TGTGCCAGCAGCAAAATCGGGACTACCTACAATGAGCAGTTCTTC,TRBV9,TRBJ2-1,NA,TRBD2
CAWDGGVDQPQHF,TGTGCCTGGGATGGGGGGGTTGACCAGCCCCAGCATTTT,TRBV30,TRBJ1-5,NA,NA
CASSPGETENEKLFF,TGTGCCAGCAGCCCTGGGGAGACAGAAAATGAAAAACTGTTTTTT,TRBV7-9,TRBJ1-4,NA,NA
CASSPRAGQSLGYGYTF,TGTGCCAGCAGCCCCCGAGCGGGTCAGTCGCTCGGCTATGGCTACACCTTC,TRBV7-8,TRBJ1-2,NA,NA
CASRGGTSGSWWTDTQYF,TGTGCCAGCAGGGGGGGGACTAGCGGGAGTTGGTGGACAGATACGCAGTATTTT,TRBV27,TRBJ2-3,NA,TRBD2
CASSLSPYEQYF,TGTGCCAGCAGTCTCTCCCCTTACGAGCAGTACTTC,TRBV2,TRBJ2-7,NA,NA
CASARANYGYTF,TGTGCCAGCGCCAGGGCGAACTATGGCTACACCTTC,TRBV7-2,TRBJ1-2,NA,NA
CAISEMRQGRQETQYF,TGTGCCATCAGTGAGATGAGACAGGGGAGACAAGAGACCCAGTACTTC,TRBV10-3,TRBJ2-5,NA,TRBD1
CASSEYGGVETQYF,TGTGCCAGCAGTGAATATGGGGGGGTAGAGACCCAGTACTTC,TRBV25-1,TRBJ2-5,NA,TRBD2
CASSLYPLAGVRSYNEQFF,TGTGCCAGCAGTTTATACCCCCTAGCGGGAGTTAGGTCCTACAATGAGCAGTTCTTC,TRBV27,TRBJ2-1,NA,TRBD2
CASSPPQGTYEQYF,TGTGCCAGCTCACCCCCCCAAGGGACCTACGAGCAGTACTTC,TRBV18,TRBJ2-7,NA,NA
CASSDRDIAEAFF,TGTGCCAGCAGTGACAGGGACATCGCTGAAGCTTTCTTT,TRBV6-4,TRBJ1-1,NA,NA
CASSEGGLGRYNEQFF,TGTGCCAGCAGTGAAGGAGGCCTAGGGCGGTACAATGAGCAGTTCTTC,TRBV2,TRBJ2-1,NA,NA
CASSTDRGVGNSPLHF,TGTGCCAGCAGTACGGACAGGGGAGTAGGTAATTCACCCCTCCACTTT,TRBV2,TRBJ1-6,NA,TRBD1
CASSPQGGQTDTQYF,TGTGCCAGCTCACCACAAGGGGGGCAGACAGATACGCAGTATTTT,TRBV18,TRBJ2-3,NA,NA
CASRGPGSNQPQHF,TGTGCCAGCAGAGGGCCAGGGAGCAATCAGCCCCAGCATTTT,TRBV6-5,TRBJ1-5,NA,NA
CSVVGSGGVGEQFF,TGCAGCGTTGTAGGTAGCGGGGGGGTCGGAGAGCAGTTCTTC,TRBV29-1,TRBJ2-1,NA,TRBD2
CALTREISYTF,TGTGCCTTGACCAGGGAGATTAGCTACACCTTC,TRBV30,TRBJ1-2,NA,NA
CASSDTGYYSGNTIYF,TGTGCCAGCAGTGATACAGGGTACTACTCTGGAAACACCATATATTTT,TRBV6-1,TRBJ1-3,NA,NA
CASTGIAGVGTGELFF,TGTGCCAGCACAGGAATAGCGGGAGTTGGGACCGGGGAGCTGTTTTTT,TRBV2,TRBJ2-2,NA,TRBD2
CASSLAASGSTDTQYF,TGCGCCAGCAGCTTGGCGGCTAGCGGTAGCACAGATACGCAGTATTTT,TRBV5-1,TRBJ2-3,NA,TRBD2
CAISTGTGHEQYF,TGTGCCATCAGTACCGGGACAGGCCACGAGCAGTACTTC,TRBV10-3,TRBJ2-7,NA,TRBD1
CAWSVLGGSYEQYF,TGTGCCTGGAGTGTACTTGGCGGGTCCTACGAGCAGTACTTC,TRBV30,TRBJ2-7,NA,NA
CASSSRVQYTGELFF,TGTGCCAGCAGCTCTAGGGTACAGTACACCGGGGAGCTGTTTTTT,TRBV5-6,TRBJ2-2,NA,NA
CASSPRDRGNGEQFF,TGTGCCAGCAGCCCCCGGGACAGGGGAAACGGTGAGCAGTTCTTC,TRBV6-1,TRBJ2-1,NA,TRBD1
CASSPVGGLWETTGANVLTF,TGTGCCAGCAGTCCGGTCGGGGGTTTGTGGGAAACGACTGGGGCCAACGTCCTGACTTTC,TRBV28,TRBJ2-6,NA,NA
CASSIAGAGETQYF,TGTGCCAGTAGTATAGCTGGTGCCGGGGAGACCCAGTACTTC,TRBV19,TRBJ2-5,NA,NA
CASSWVGSTEAFF,TGTGCCAGCAGTTGGGTAGGTAGCACTGAAGCTTTCTTT,TRBV6-6,TRBJ1-1,once,NA
CASSTLTGGSTGELFF,TGTGCCAGCAGCACCCTGACAGGGGGCTCCACCGGGGAGCTGTTTTTT,TRBV9,TRBJ2-2,NA,TRBD1
CATPALGTYGYTF,TGTGCCACCCCGGCGCTGGGGACCTATGGCTACACCTTC,TRBV7-9,TRBJ1-2,once,NA
CASSPLSQGQETQYF,TGCGCCAGCAGCCCCCTCTCACAGGGACAAGAGACCCAGTACTTC,TRBV5-1,TRBJ2-5,NA,NA
CASSFSNVRATNEKLFF,TGTGCCAGCAGTTTTTCTAATGTTAGGGCAACTAATGAAAAACTGTTTTTT,TRBV7-2,TRBJ1-4,NA,NA
CASSLGGGGGAFF,TGTGCCAGCAGTTTAGGAGGGGGGGGTGGAGCTTTCTTT,TRBV28,TRBJ1-1,NA,NA
CASSDGGLGSYEQYF,TGCGCCAGCAGTGACGGCGGGTTAGGCTCCTACGAGCAGTACTTC,TRBV10-1,TRBJ2-7,NA,NA
CAPRGRAYNEQFF,TGTGCCCCCAGAGGACGGGCCTACAATGAGCAGTTCTTC,TRBV7-9,TRBJ2-1,NA,NA
CASSLEPSGGDLSYEQYF,TGCGCCAGCAGCTTGGAACCTAGCGGGGGAGATTTATCCTACGAGCAGTACTTC,TRBV5-1,TRBJ2-7,NA,TRBD2
CAWSSGGKADTQYF,TGTGCCTGGAGTTCCGGGGGCAAGGCAGATACGCAGTATTTT,TRBV30,TRBJ2-3,NA,NA
CASSINYEQYF,TGTGCCAGCAGCATAAACTACGAGCAGTACTTC,TRBV7-2,TRBJ2-7,NA,NA
CASSSQGMNTEAFF,TGTGCCAGCAGCTCTCAGGGGATGAACACTGAAGCTTTCTTT,TRBV6-1,TRBJ1-1,NA,NA
CASSLGGREFYNEQFF,TGTGCCAGCAGTTTAGGAGGGCGGGAGTTTTACAATGAGCAGTTCTTC,TRBV27,TRBJ2-1,NA,TRBD2
CASSSWGDGANVLTF,TGCGCCAGCAGCTCGTGGGGGGACGGGGCCAACGTCCTGACTTTC,TRBV5-1,TRBJ2-6,NA,NA
CASSYLAGGPDTQYF,TGTGCCAGCAGCTATCTAGCGGGGGGACCAGATACGCAGTATTTT,TRBV7-9,TRBJ2-3,NA,TRBD2
CSVQNSNQPQHF,TGCAGCGTCCAGAATAGCAATCAGCCCCAGCATTTT,TRBV29-1,TRBJ1-5,NA,NA
CASSLQTGGGSAVTF,TGTGCCAGCAGCTTACAAACAGGGGGAGGAAGCGCCGTCACCTTC,TRBV7-9,TRBJ1-2,NA,TRBD1
CASKGPGDYGYTF,TGTGCCAGCAAGGGGCCGGGCGACTATGGCTACACCTTC,TRBV27,TRBJ1-2,NA,NA
CASSLEGLASSYNEQFF,TGCGCCAGCAGCTTGGAGGGACTAGCAAGCTCCTACAATGAGCAGTTCTTC,TRBV5-1,TRBJ2-1,NA,TRBD2
CASSIRTGGNGYTF,TGTGCCAGTAGTATAAGGACAGGGGGCAATGGCTACACCTTC,TRBV19,TRBJ1-2,NA,TRBD1
CASSLGQTAKNIQYF,TGTGCCAGCTCACTGGGACAGACAGCCAAAAACATTCAGTACTTC,TRBV18,TRBJ2-4,NA,TRBD1
CAWSAGTGFTGELFF,TGTGCCTGGAGTGCCGGGACAGGGTTTACCGGGGAGCTGTTTTTT,TRBV30,TRBJ2-2,NA,TRBD1
CASSLGLAGGQETQYF,TGTGCCAGCAGCTTAGGACTAGCGGGAGGTCAAGAGACCCAGTACTTC,TRBV5-5,TRBJ2-5,NA,TRBD2
CASSGFRDSYNEQFF,TGTGCCAGCTCAGGGTTTCGGGACTCCTACAATGAGCAGTTCTTC,TRBV18,TRBJ2-1,NA,NA
CASSRAGTGGETQYF,TGTGCCAGCAGCCGAGCCGGGACAGGGGGCGAGACCCAGTACTTC,TRBV5-4,TRBJ2-5,NA,TRBD1
CASGTGTSGYNEQFF,TGTGCTAGCGGTACCGGGACTAGCGGTTACAATGAGCAGTTCTTC,TRBV12-5,TRBJ2-1,NA,TRBD2
CSARGDTEAFF,TGCAGTGCTAGAGGAGACACTGAAGCTTTCTTT,TRBV20-1,TRBJ1-1,few,NA
CASSLGTGGKETQYF,TGTGCCAGCAGCTTAGGGACTGGGGGTAAAGAGACCCAGTACTTC,TRBV7-3,TRBJ2-5,NA,NA
CAATPPGLAGRGEQFF,TGTGCAGCGACACCACCGGGACTAGCGGGGAGGGGTGAGCAGTTCTTC,TRBV6-6,TRBJ2-1,NA,TRBD2
CAISESPGTYEQYF,TGTGCCATCAGTGAGTCGCCAGGCACCTACGAGCAGTACTTC,TRBV10-3,TRBJ2-7,NA,NA
CASSPYSRSNTEAFF,TGCGCCAGCAGCCCCTATAGCCGGTCAAACACTGAAGCTTTCTTT,TRBV5-1,TRBJ1-1,once,NA